This T cell receptor beta chain was observed in a study of blood T cell repertoires in COVID-19. This clone was seen once. Generated by immunoSEQ multiplex PCR, the TCRdb table keeps only in-frame clones and is missing some. The sample shows 65,000 to 90,000 clones, roughly 85% of them seen only once. Sequencing was performed on peripheral blood. The clonotype was recovered from a human donor in a cohort sampled during active COVID-19.

The CDR3 protein is CASSGGEGAVLIETQYF. CDR3 nucleotide sequence: TGCGCCAGCAGCGGAGGGGAAGGAGCGGTCTTAATTGAGACCCAGTACTTC. The gene calls are TRBV5-1 and TRBJ2-5; TRBD2 might be the D (6 bases). Germline values: CDR1 SGHRS, CDR2 YFSETQ. The CDR3 spans 17 residues. The V gene lost 4 bases and the J gene lost 5 bases, with 24 bases spanning the gap.